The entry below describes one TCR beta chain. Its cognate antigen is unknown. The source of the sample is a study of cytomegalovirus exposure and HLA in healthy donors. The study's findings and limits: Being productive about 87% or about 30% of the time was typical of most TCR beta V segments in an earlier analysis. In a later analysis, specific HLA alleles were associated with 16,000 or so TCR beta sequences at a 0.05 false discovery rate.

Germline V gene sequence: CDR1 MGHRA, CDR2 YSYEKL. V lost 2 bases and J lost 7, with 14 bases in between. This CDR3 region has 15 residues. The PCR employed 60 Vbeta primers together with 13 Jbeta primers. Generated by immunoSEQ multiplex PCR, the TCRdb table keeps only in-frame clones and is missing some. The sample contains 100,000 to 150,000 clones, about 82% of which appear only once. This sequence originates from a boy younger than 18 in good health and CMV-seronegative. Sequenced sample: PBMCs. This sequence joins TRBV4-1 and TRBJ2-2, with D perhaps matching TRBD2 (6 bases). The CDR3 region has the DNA TGCGCCAGCAGCCAATCCGGGGAGGCGAGCGGGGAGCTGTTTTTT. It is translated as CASSQSGEASGELFF.